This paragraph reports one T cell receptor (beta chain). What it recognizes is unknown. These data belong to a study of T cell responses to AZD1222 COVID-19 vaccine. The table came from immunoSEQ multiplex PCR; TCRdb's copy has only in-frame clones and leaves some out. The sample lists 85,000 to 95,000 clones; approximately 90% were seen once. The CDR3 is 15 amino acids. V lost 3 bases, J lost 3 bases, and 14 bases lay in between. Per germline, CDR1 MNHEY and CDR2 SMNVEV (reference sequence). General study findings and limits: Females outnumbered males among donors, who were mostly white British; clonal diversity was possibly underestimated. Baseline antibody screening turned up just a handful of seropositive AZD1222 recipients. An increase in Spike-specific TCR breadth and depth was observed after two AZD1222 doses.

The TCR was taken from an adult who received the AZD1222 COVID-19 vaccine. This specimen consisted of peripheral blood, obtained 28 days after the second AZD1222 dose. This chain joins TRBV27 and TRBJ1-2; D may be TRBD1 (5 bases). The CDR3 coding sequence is TGTGCCAGCAGTTTTAAATGGGACCGAGACTATGGCTACACCTTC. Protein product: CASSFKWDRDYGYTF.